Below, 16 T cell receptor beta chains from the same sample are listed, as sequenced in a study of blood T cell repertoires in COVID-19. TCRdb's table, derived via immunoSEQ multiplex PCR, lists solely in-frame clones and lacks some. Found here are around 190,000 clones, roughly 86% of them singletons; the top ten hold around 10%. Sample: PBMCs or T cells enriched from blood (not recorded which). These TCRs come from a man in his late teens or twenties with acute COVID-19.

The rearrangement links TRBV6-1 to TRBJ2-7; weak D call: TRBD2 (6 bases). V lost 1 base and J lost 5, with 15 bases in between. The germline V gene encodes CDR1 MNHNS and CDR2 SASEGT. CDR3 length: 15 residues. Here the CDR3 DNA reads TGTGCCAGCAGTGAAGTACGAGGGACGGGGGACGAGCAGTACTTC. This translates into CASSEVRGTGDEQYF.

The chain has TRBV4-1 and TRBJ2-7, with 9 bases that match TRBD2. The CDR3 runs to 15 residues. Germline trimming cut 2 bases from V and 4 bases from J; bases unmatched to any gene: 6. Germline lookup yields CDR1 MGHRA and CDR2 YSYEKL. The CDR3 bases are TGCGCCAGCAGCCAAAACAGCGGGGGGACTTACGAGCAGTACTTC. It specifies CASSQNSGGTYEQYF.

The chain has TRBV13 and TRBJ2-3; 10 bases agree with TRBD2. This CDR3 is built from 16 residues. After removal of 5 bases from V and 2 bases from J, the junction contained 7 bases not matched to a gene. Germline V gives CDR1 PRHDT, CDR2 FYEKMQ (reference sequence). The CDR3 sequence is CASSPRLAGATDTQYF. In DNA form, the CDR3 reads TGTGCCAGCAGCCCCCGGCTAGCGGGAGCCACAGATACGCAGTATTTT.

The V call is TRBV10-1, the J call TRBJ1-3, with D tentatively TRBD1 (6 bases). V lost 5 bases and J 2 bases, leaving 10 bases between the germline ends. There are 14 residues in the CDR3. The V gene's germline CDR1 is WNHNN and CDR2 SYGVQD (reference sequence). The CDR3 spells CASSPQGTGNTIYF. The CDR3 DNA follows: TGCGCCAGCAGTCCTCAGGGGACTGGAAACACCATATATTTT.

This chain joins TRBV11-3 and TRBJ2-7; 7 bases are shared with TRBD2. The junction had 3 bases not matched to a gene; V was cut back by 2 bases and J by 5 bases. Looked up from germline, CDR1 is SGHNT and CDR2 is YENEEA. The CDR3 runs to 13 residues. The DNA for the CDR3 is TGTGCCAGCAGCTTACGGGGGGTTGACGAGCAGTACTTC. This translates into CASSLRGVDEQYF.

Details on this clone: The sample has other DNA sequences that encode this CDR3 too. The gene calls are TRBV3-1 (or the pseudogene TRBV3-2) and TRBJ1-5; D is unclear. The CDR3 is made up of 15 amino acids. Germline V gene data show CDR1 as LGHDT and CDR2 as YNNKEL (reference sequence). Trimming took 1 base from V and 3 from J, leaving 10 bases between them. The CDR3 nucleotides are TGTGCCAGCAGCCAAGGAGGAGGGAACAATCAGCCCCAGCATTTT. It specifies CASSQGGGNNQPQHF.

The chain carries TRBV28 and TRBJ2-7, with D maybe TRBD1 (6 bases). From germline, CDR1 is MDHEN and CDR2 SYDVKM. This CDR3 spans 14 amino acids. V lost 7 bases, J lost 12 bases, and 25 bases lay in between. CDR3 bases: TGTGCCAGCACCACCTTGCAGGGGCTAGAACTTTCGTACTTC. Its translation: CASTTLQGLELSYF.

CDR3 DNA: TGTGCCAGCAGCTTTAACGTTGGACAGGGGGACTATGGCTACACCTTC. Translation gives CASSFNVGQGDYGYTF. The rearrangement uses TRBV11-2 and TRBJ1-2; 10 bases line up with TRBD1. Germline V CDR1 and CDR2: SGHAT, FQNNGV. The CDR3 runs 16 residues. The V and J ends lost 3 bases and 3 bases, in that order; junction bases with no gene match: 7.

The V call is TRBV7-2, the J call TRBJ2-7; 12 bases line up with TRBD2. Germline-derived CDR1 and CDR2 are SGHTA and FQGNSA. CDR3 size: 18 residues. With 0 bases clipped from V and 2 bases from J, the junction kept 8 bases outside the gene matches. CDR3 loop: CASSLALAGGLGTYEQYF. The DNA of the CDR3 is TGTGCCAGCAGCTTAGCGCTAGCGGGAGGGCTCGGGACCTACGAGCAGTACTTC.

The chain links TRBV19 to TRBJ1-2; D may be TRBD1 (6 bases). Trimming stripped 7 bases from V and 0 bases from J, with 24 bases between. This CDR3 contains 18 residues. Germline assignment: CDR1 LNHDA and CDR2 SQIVND (reference sequence). The CDR3 nucleotides are TGTGCCAGTACCTATAGATCCGGACAGTTTAATCCTAACTATGGCTACACCTTC. Translated: CASTYRSGQFNPNYGYTF.

This chain connects TRBV6-2 or TRBV6-3 to TRBJ2-4; the match to TRBD1 covers 9 bases. V was pared by 6 bases and J by 2 bases, with 14 bases of the junction left unmatched. Per germline, CDR1 MNHEY and CDR2 SVGEGT. The CDR3 consists of 18 residues. CDR3 in amino acids: CASSTGNRGLLPKNIQYF. DNA of the CDR3: TGTGCCAGCAGCACCGGGAACAGGGGGCTCCTACCCAAAAACATTCAGTACTTC.

The chain joins TRBV27 to TRBJ2-3; D call uncertain. The length of the CDR3 is 14 residues. CDR1 is MNHEY, CDR2 SMNVEV, per germline (reference sequence). Trimming cost V 0 bases and J 1 base, with 5 bases left between them. The CDR3 sequence is CASSLSGGTDTQYF. CDR3 sequence (DNA): TGTGCCAGCAGTTTATCGGGCGGCACAGATACGCAGTATTTT.

This chain connects TRBV9 to TRBJ1-5, with D possibly being TRBD1 (5 bases). The germline V and J ends were trimmed by 4 bases and 1 base, with 12 bases remaining between them. The CDR3 is 15 amino acids. Germline lookup yields CDR1 SGDLS and CDR2 YYNGEE. The CDR3 reads CASSPQGVSNQPQHF. The CDR3 bases are TGTGCCAGCAGCCCCCAGGGTGTGAGCAATCAGCCCCAGCATTTT.

The chain uses TRBV11-2 and TRBJ2-1; 10 bases line up with TRBD1. CDR1 is SGHAT and CDR2 is FQNNGV in the germline V gene. Losses at the gene ends were 5 bases for V and 5 bases for J; bases not matched to a gene: 3. The CDR3 is 14 residues long. CDR3 in DNA: TGTGCCAGCAGCAAGGGACAGGGGAACAATGAGCAGTTCTTC. Its protein product is CASSKGQGNNEQFF.

The chain uses TRBV30 and TRBJ2-3; TRBD1 is a possible D gene (5 bases). V lost 4 bases and J 0 bases, leaving 5 bases between the germline ends. CDR1 is GTSNPN, CDR2 SVGIG, per germline (reference sequence). The CDR3 is 12 amino acids. The DNA of the CDR3 is TGTGCCTGGACAGGGAGCACAGATACGCAGTATTTT. Residues: CAWTGSTDTQYF.

The rearrangement joins TRBV28 to TRBJ2-3; perhaps TRBD2 as D (7 bases). V gave up 3 bases and J gave up 5 bases, with 15 bases separating them. Germline V gene sequence: CDR1 MDHEN, CDR2 SYDVKM. The CDR3 runs 15 residues. The CDR3 reads CASSFMGGQEDTQYF. As DNA, the CDR3 is TGTGCCAGCAGTTTTATGGGGGGGCAGGAAGATACGCAGTATTTT.